This paragraph reports one TCR beta chain. Patients from Seattle were sampled longitudinally, starting during active infection. Authors' methods: Estimated nucleated cell counts came from reference gene primer amplification. Data came from immunoSEQ multiplex PCR; TCRdb stores just in-frame clones and leaves some out. The V and J calls and the clone size are those of that table, but D and trimming were determined from the DNA. The data contain 45,000 to 50,000 clones, 70% to 90% of them seen just once; the ten biggest clones take up roughly 34%. The data belong to a study of blood T cell repertoires in COVID-19. Study details: T cells, B-cell-depleted T cells, or PBMCs supplied cDNA or gDNA.

The sequencing input was peripheral blood. This TCR derives from a woman older than 75 with COVID-19, enrolled during active disease.

The DNA of the CDR3 is TGTGCCAGCAGTGACAGGGAAAATCAGCCCCAGCATTTT. It codes for CASSDRENQPQHF. The gene calls are TRBV25-1 and TRBJ1-5; possibly TRBD1 for D (5 bases). Trimming shortened V by 3 bases and J by 4 bases, and 7 bases separated the two germline ends. Germline CDR1 MGHDK, CDR2 SYGVNS. CDR3 length equals 13 residues.